This is a list of T cell receptor beta chains from one sample in a study of T cell repertoires in cytomegalovirus infection. What these receptors recognize is not known. TCRdb itself ran the reads through MiXCR, one entry per CDR3 protein. The profile shows 640,000 or so distinct CDR3 sequences, around 35% of them singletons. The source material was cultured PBMCs, sampled from culture after CMV antigen stimulation. These receptors all stem from a human donor in good health (CMV status not recorded). Some clones in this sample may be carry-over from other donors' samples. CDR3s include the opening cysteine and the closing phenylalanine or tryptophan. D genes are given only for firm matches. Rows give clone size only sometimes, using once, few, many, or a class for an expanded clone.

V gene	D gene	clone size	J gene	CDR3 DNA	CDR3 protein
TRBV7-2	NA	many	TRBJ1-2	TGTGCCAGCAGCTTGGCAGAAGGGTATGGCTACACCTTC	CASSLAEGYGYTF
TRBV11-3	NA	NA	TRBJ2-1	TGTGCCAGCAGCTTAAAGGGGGTCTACTACAATGAGCAGTTCTTC	CASSLKGVYYNEQFF
TRBV4-3	NA	NA	TRBJ2-1	TGCGCCAGCAGCCAAGTAGCGGCCCCCTACAATGAGCAGTTCTTC	CASSQVAAPYNEQFF
TRBV14	TRBD2	few	TRBJ2-5	TGTGCCAGCAGCCGGACTAGCGTAGAGACCCAGTACTTC	CASSRTSVETQYF
TRBV4-3	NA	few	TRBJ2-6	TGCGCCAGCAGCCAAGGCTCGGACTCTGGGGCCAACGTCCTGACTTTC	CASSQGSDSGANVLTF
TRBV19	NA	few	TRBJ1-6	TGTGCCAGTAGTATCGACCCCGGTGGGAGCTCCTATAATTCACCCCTCCACTTT	CASSIDPGGSSYNSPLHF
TRBV6-5	TRBD2	NA	TRBJ2-1	TGTGCCAGCAGTTACTCGACTAGCGGGGTTTACAATGAGCAGTTCTTC	CASSYSTSGVYNEQFF
TRBV7-9	NA	few	TRBJ1-4	TGTGCCAGCAGCTCCTACGCAACTAATGAAAAACTGTTTTTT	CASSSYATNEKLFF
TRBV3-1	NA	once	TRBJ1-2	TGTGCCAGCAGCCAAGGCGGCCTAGAAGTTTATGGCTACACCTTC	CASSQGGLEVYGYTF
TRBV7-8	TRBD1	few	TRBJ1-3	TGTGCCAGCAGCCCTCCCAAGGGGGCAGCTGGAAACACCATATATTTT	CASSPPKGAAGNTIYF
TRBV7-2	NA	many	TRBJ1-2	TGTGCCAGCAGTCCTAAGCCCAACTATGGCTACACCTTC	CASSPKPNYGYTF
TRBV20-1	NA	NA	TRBJ2-1	TGCAGTGCTAGAGGGGCCGATAGCCATGAGCAGTTCTTC	CSARGADSHEQFF
TRBV5-6	TRBD1	NA	TRBJ1-6	TGTGCCAGCAGCTTCCGGGACAGGGCTTCACCCCTCCACTTT	CASSFRDRASPLHF
TRBV2	TRBD1	NA	TRBJ1-6	TGTGCCAGCAGCGTGGCGGAGGGGGCTCGGTCACCCCTCCACTTT	CASSVAEGARSPLHF
TRBV7-9	NA	NA	TRBJ2-1	TGTGCCAGCAGCGGCCAGTGGGCTGATGAGCAGTTCTTC	CASSGQWADEQFF
TRBV7-2	TRBD1	many	TRBJ2-7	TGTGCCAGCAGCTTACGCGGGACAGGGTACGGCTACGAGCAGTACTTC	CASSLRGTGYGYEQYF
TRBV7-2	NA	NA	TRBJ2-1	TGTGCCAGCAGCCAGGCGCGGGTAAGCTCCTACAATGAGCAGTTCTTC	CASSQARVSSYNEQFF
TRBV11-2	TRBD1	few	TRBJ2-7	TGTGCCAGCAGCTTCGGACAGGACTACGAGCAGTACTTC	CASSFGQDYEQYF
TRBV3-1	NA	NA	TRBJ1-1	TGTGCCAGCAGCCAAGATATAGGGATGAACACTGAAGCTTTCTTT	CASSQDIGMNTEAFF
TRBV11-2	TRBD2	NA	TRBJ2-7	TGTGCCAGCAGCCCTAGGGGTCTAGCGGGTGGATCCGTCTACGAGCAGTACTTC	CASSPRGLAGGSVYEQYF
TRBV10-2	TRBD2	NA	TRBJ2-1	TGCGCCAGCAGAGTAGCGGGAGGGCATAATGAGCAGTTCTTC	CASRVAGGHNEQFF
TRBV25-1	NA	NA	TRBJ1-6	TGTGCCAGCAGTGGTGGACAGTGGGGTAATTCACCCCTCCACTTT	CASSGGQWGNSPLHF
TRBV7-2	TRBD1	NA	TRBJ2-7	TGTGCCAGCAGCTTAAAGACAGGGGAGACCGAGCAGTACTTC	CASSLKTGETEQYF
TRBV5-1	NA	NA	TRBJ2-7	TGCGCCAGCAGCGTCTCGGACGGGTACGAGCAGTACTTC	CASSVSDGYEQYF
TRBV18	NA	NA	TRBJ2-5	TGTGCCAGCTCACCACAGGAAGAGACCCAGTACTTC	CASSPQEETQYF
TRBV18	NA	NA	TRBJ2-1	TGTGCCAGCTCCCGCGCGCGGGACATGAGCTCCTACAATGAGCAGTTCTTC	CASSRARDMSSYNEQFF
TRBV28	TRBD1	NA	TRBJ2-1	TGTGCCAGCAGATCCACCGGGACAGGGGGCATTGAGCAGTTCTTC	CASRSTGTGGIEQFF
TRBV6-2/TRBV6-3	NA	NA	TRBJ2-1	TGTGCCAGCAGTTACCCCTTCGAGGGGGCCTACAATGAGCAGTTCTTC	CASSYPFEGAYNEQFF
TRBV7-2	NA	NA	TRBJ2-1	TGTGCCAGCAGCCCAAACTATCAAGGGCAGTTCTTC	CASSPNYQGQFF
TRBV14	NA	NA	TRBJ2-5	TGTGCCAGCAGCGGAATTTGGGGAGAGACCCAGTACTTC	CASSGIWGETQYF
TRBV6-6	NA	NA	TRBJ1-3	TGTGCCAGCAGTCTCGGACTGGGGGAAACATCCATATATTTT	CASSLGLGETSIYF
TRBV19	NA	NA	TRBJ2-7	TGTGCCAGTAGTATCGGGACCCGCAGCTACGAGCAGTACTTC	CASSIGTRSYEQYF